Detailed here is one T cell receptor (beta chain). This entry belongs to a study of shared clonotypes between healthy human individuals. Study-wide background: Three plates each covered CD4 naive and memory; CD8 naive two, CD8 memory one.

Within Nashville, Tennessee resided all donors, each a Caucasian adult. It was into CD45RA+ naive and CD45RA-negative memory subsets that the CD4+ cells were split. Original methodology: Sequence data from immunoSEQ were junction-only and lacked quality scores; consequently, filtering differed. TCRdb's table, derived via immunoSEQ multiplex PCR, lists solely in-frame clones and lacks some. V, J and clone size derive from that table, while D and trimming were established from the DNA sequence. The repertoire holds some 790,000 clones, with roughly 72% as singletons. Germline V CDR1 and CDR2: LNHDA, SQIVND (reference sequence). This CDR3 comprises 18 residues. The V end was cut by 2 bases, the J end by 6 bases, with 23 bases between.

The receptor was derived from a woman in her twenties or thirties in good health. The material sequenced was memory CD4+ T cells sorted from blood. The subset is: CD45RA-negative fraction. The rearrangement joins TRBV19 to TRBJ1-5, with D perhaps matching TRBD1 (6 bases). In DNA form, the CDR3 reads TGTGCCAGTAGTATACAGGCCGTACAGGGCACCTGGCTTCAGCCCCAGCATTTT. Translation: CASSIQAVQGTWLQPQHF. The full variable domain, in which reference TRBV19 and TRBJ1-5 provide the parts outside the CDR3, is DGGITQSPKYLFRKEGQNVTLSCEQNLNHDAMYWYRQDPGQGLRLIYYSQIVNDFQKGDIAEGYSVSREKKESFPLTVTSAQKNPTAFYLCASSIQAVQGTWLQPQHFGDGTRLSIL.